This T cell receptor (beta chain) emerged from a study of technical replicates of blood from several donors. TCRdb's copy holds only in-frame clones and misses some; the assay was immunoSEQ multiplex PCR. The repertoire holds roughly 70,000 clones, with approximately 91% as singletons. The germline V gene encodes CDR1 LNHDA and CDR2 SQIVND (reference sequence). The CDR3 loop spans 16 amino acids. V lost 7 bases and J lost 0, with 16 bases in between. The source of this sequence is a human donor in good health. Some clones in this sample may be carry-over from other donors' samples. The sample comprised PBMCs. This sequence joins TRBV19 and TRBJ1-5; D is ambiguous. The CDR3 here is CASTPNRGNSNQPQHF. DNA of the CDR3: TGTGCCAGTACCCCCAACCGCGGGAATAGCAATCAGCCCCAGCATTTT.